This T cell receptor beta chain was recorded in a study of patients and donors after allogeneic stem cell transplantation. Via MiXCR, TCRdb re-called the RT-PCR reads, giving one row per CDR3 protein. The sample has over 150,000 distinct CDR3 sequences, about 29% seen once. Sequencing was done on a sample of blood, either unsorted or a sorted T cell fraction (not recorded which). This TCR derives from a human donor who was either an allogeneic HSCT recipient or a stem cell or donor lymphocyte infusion donor (not recorded which). It is not recorded whose cells these are; they may come from a transplant donor.

CDR3 DNA: TGTGCCAGCAGTTTCTTCTCCACAGATACGCAGTATTTT. Translation: CASSFFSTDTQYF. This chain joins TRBV12-3 or TRBV12-4 and TRBJ2-3; D ambiguous. V was pared by 3 bases and J by 2 bases, with 6 bases between. The CDR3 sequence is 13 residues long.